This T cell receptor (beta chain) was retrieved from a study of lung T cells in sarcoidosis with Löfgren's syndrome. TCRdb independently ran MiXCR on the reads; one entry per CDR3 protein. The sample has tens of thousands of distinct CDR3 sequences, around 20% seen once; the top ten hold about 2.5%. The clonotype comes from a human donor with sarcoidosis (Löfgren's syndrome or another form), or a control subject (not recorded which). Sequencing was done on a sample of CD4+ T cells from PBMCs.

CDR3 nucleotide sequence: TGTGCCAGCAGCTTAGTGGGACACCTCCAAGAGACCCAGTACTTC. The encoded protein is CASSLVGHLQETQYF. The chain couples TRBV7-9 to TRBJ2-5; the D gene is possibly TRBD1 (6 bases). Germline lookup yields CDR1 SEHNR and CDR2 FQNEAQ (reference sequence). This CDR3 is 15 amino acids long. V lost 1 base and J 1 base, leaving 10 bases between the germline ends.